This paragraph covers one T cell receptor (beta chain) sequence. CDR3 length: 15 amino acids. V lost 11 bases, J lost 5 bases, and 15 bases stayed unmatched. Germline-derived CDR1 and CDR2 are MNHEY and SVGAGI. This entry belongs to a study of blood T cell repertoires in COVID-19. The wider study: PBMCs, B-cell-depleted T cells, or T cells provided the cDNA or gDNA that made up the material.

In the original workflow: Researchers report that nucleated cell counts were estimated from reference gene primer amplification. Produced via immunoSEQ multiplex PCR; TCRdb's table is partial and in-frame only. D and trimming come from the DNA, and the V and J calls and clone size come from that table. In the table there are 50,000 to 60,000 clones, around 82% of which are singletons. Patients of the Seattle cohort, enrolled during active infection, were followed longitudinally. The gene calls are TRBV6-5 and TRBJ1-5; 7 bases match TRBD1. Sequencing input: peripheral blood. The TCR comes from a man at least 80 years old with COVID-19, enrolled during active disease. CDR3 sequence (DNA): TGTGCCTCCCGCCAACGCCAAGGGGGCTATCAGCCCCAGCATTTT. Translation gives CASRQRQGGYQPQHF.